Listed here is a single TCR beta chain. Both 60 Vbeta primers and 13 Jbeta primers went into the PCR. Sequencing was performed with immunoSEQ multiplex PCR; in TCRdb, only in-frame clones are kept and a portion is missing. The repertoire table contains more than 100,000 clones. The data derive from a study of cytomegalovirus exposure and HLA in healthy donors. The length of the CDR3 is 20 residues. The trim removed 0 bases at V and 10 bases at J, leaving 17 bases unmatched. CDR1 is LGHNA, CDR2 YSLEER, per germline. Sequenced input: PBMCs. This clonotype originated in a middle-aged man in good health and CMV-seronegative. V usage is TRBV4-3 and J usage is TRBJ2-1, with 14 bases lining up with TRBD2. The chain's CDR3 is CASSQERGLAGVLGRGEQFF. Written as DNA, the CDR3 is TGCGCCAGCAGCCAAGAAAGGGGACTAGCGGGAGTGTTGGGTCGGGGGGAGCAGTTCTTC.